Listed below are T cell receptor beta chains from one sample, sequenced in a study of blood T cells in healthy people across ages. TCRdb reprocessed the 5' RACE reads with MiXCR, giving one entry per CDR3 protein. The table has approximately 2,000,000 distinct CDR3 sequences, 39% seen once. Sequenced sample: blood. Receptors originate from a human donor in good health. Both conserved end residues are part of each CDR3. Each record gives: V gene, J gene, clone size, D gene, CDR3 protein, CDR3 DNA. The D gene is left open where the match is weak. Not all rows give a size; the values are once, few, many and, for expanded clones, a class.

TRBV6-1	TRBJ1-1	few	.	CASRGQIGAEAFF	TGTGCCAGCAGGGGACAAATAGGCGCTGAAGCTTTCTTT
TRBV20-1	TRBJ2-1	few	.	CSANPGTARNEQFF	TGCAGTGCTAATCCCGGGACTGCTAGGAATGAGCAGTTCTTC
TRBV29-1	TRBJ2-1	few	.	CSVGDIGVNEQFF	TGCAGCGTTGGGGACATCGGTGTAAATGAGCAGTTCTTC
TRBV4-1	TRBJ1-5	.	TRBD1	CASSQATGRAQPQHF	TGCGCCAGCAGCCAAGCGACAGGGAGGGCTCAGCCCCAGCATTTT
TRBV29-1	TRBJ1-1	.	TRBD1	CSVRTGGMNTEAFF	TGCAGCGTCAGGACAGGGGGGATGAACACTGAAGCTTTCTTT
TRBV29-1	TRBJ2-3	.	.	CSVEDSILGRADTQYF	TGCAGCGTTGAAGACTCGATTCTGGGGCGGGCAGATACGCAGTATTTT
TRBV7-6	TRBJ2-1	.	TRBD2	CASSLEFFVTSGKFNEQFF	TGTGCCAGCAGCTTAGAGTTTTTTGTTACTAGCGGCAAATTCAATGAGCAGTTCTTC
TRBV21-1	TRBJ1-2	.	.	CASSIRGHPKPYGYTF	TGTGCCAGCAGCATAAGAGGACACCCGAAACCCTATGGCTACACCTTC
TRBV4-3	TRBJ1-2	.	TRBD1	CASSQVQGYHGYTF	TGCGCCAGCAGCCAAGTACAGGGGTACCATGGCTACACCTTC
TRBV28	TRBJ2-7	.	.	CATLSTGVYEQYF	TGTGCCACCCTTTCTACGGGCGTCTACGAGCAGTACTTC
TRBV20-1	TRBJ2-7	few	TRBD1	CSARGQGYYEQYF	TGCAGTGCTAGGGGACAGGGGTACTACGAGCAGTACTTC
TRBV20-1	TRBJ2-7	few	.	CSAKTASYEQYF	TGCAGTGCTAAGACTGCCTCCTACGAGCAGTACTTC
TRBV5-1	TRBJ2-1	few	.	CASRPQGNEQFF	TGCGCCAGCAGACCACAAGGAAATGAGCAGTTCTTC
TRBV24-1	TRBJ2-3	.	.	CATSREDNTDTQYF	TGTGCCACCAGTCGCGAGGATAACACAGATACGCAGTATTTT
TRBV10-2	TRBJ2-1	.	TRBD2	CASKAGGMNEQFF	TGCGCCAGCAAGGCGGGGGGGATGAATGAGCAGTTCTTC
TRBV29-1	TRBJ1-2	.	.	CSVGGFPSREGGGYTF	TGCAGCGTCGGGGGTTTCCCCTCTAGGGAGGGTGGTGGCTACACCTTC
TRBV7-8	TRBJ2-7	.	.	CASSFGTVTYEQYF	TGTGCCAGCAGCTTCGGGACGGTCACCTACGAGCAGTACTTC
TRBV10-3	TRBJ2-1	few	TRBD1	CAISGFPGTGGDEQFF	TGTGCCATCAGTGGTTTTCCCGGGACAGGGGGCGATGAGCAGTTCTTC
TRBV29-1	TRBJ1-2	.	.	CSVEGGDGTRYGYTF	TGCAGCGTTGAAGGGGGCGACGGGACACGCTATGGCTACACCTTC
TRBV4-2	TRBJ2-4	.	.	CASSQDRAGNVKYF	TGTGCCAGCAGCCAAGACAGGGCGGGGAATGTAAAGTACTTC
TRBV20-1	TRBJ1-2	once	TRBD1	CRPDRGQGYGYTF	TGCAGACCTGACAGGGGGCAGGGCTATGGCTACACCTTC
TRBV6-1	TRBJ2-3	.	TRBD1	CASSLIQGATDTQYF	TGTGCCAGCAGCCTCATCCAGGGGGCCACAGATACGCAGTATTTT
TRBV30	TRBJ1-5	few	.	CALGGSGNQPQHF	TGTGCCCTGGGGGGTAGTGGCAATCAGCCCCAGCATTTT
TRBV20-1	TRBJ2-1	few	.	CSAPKRGGVSYNEQFF	TGCAGTGCCCCGAAAAGGGGGGGGGTCTCCTACAATGAGCAGTTCTTC
TRBV20-1	TRBJ2-7	few	.	CSVPVSSYEQYF	TGCAGTGTTCCGGTTAGCTCCTACGAGCAGTACTTC
TRBV4-2	TRBJ1-5	.	TRBD1	CASSQDTGVSRHF	TGTGCCAGCAGCCAAGATACAGGGGTATCAAGGCATTTT
TRBV28	TRBJ2-3	few	.	CASSYGAFDTQYF	TGTGCCAGCAGTTATGGCGCGTTTGATACGCAGTATTTT
TRBV30	TRBJ2-3	few	TRBD2	CAWSDWTSGGPTTKDTQYF	TGTGCCTGGAGTGATTGGACTAGCGGGGGACCCACTACGAAAGATACGCAGTATTTT
TRBV12-3/TRBV12-4	TRBJ2-1	.	.	CASSYAGADNERFF	TGTGCCAGCAGTTACGCAGGGGCTGACAATGAGCGGTTCTTC
TRBV7-2	TRBJ1-4	.	.	CASSSAGGVEKLFF	TGTGCCAGCAGCTCCGCGGGGGGGGTTGAAAAACTGTTTTTT
TRBV4-1	TRBJ2-7	few	.	CASSPEGRNYEQYF	TGCGCCAGCAGCCCCGAGGGACGGAACTACGAGCAGTACTTC
TRBV6-2/TRBV6-3	TRBJ2-7	few	.	CASSSPDRYEQYF	TGTGCCAGCAGCAGCCCCGACAGATACGAGCAGTACTTC
TRBV6-4	TRBJ1-1	few	.	CASSEGWRVRMNTEAFF	TGTGCCAGCAGTGAAGGCTGGCGGGTTCGAATGAACACTGAAGCTTTCTTT
TRBV4-3	TRBJ2-7	.	TRBD1	CASSQDLTRDSFYEQYF	TGCGCCAGCAGCCAAGATTTAACCCGGGACAGCTTCTACGAGCAGTACTTC
TRBV5-1	TRBJ2-3	.	TRBD2	CASSLYPSGVSTDTQYF	TGCGCCAGCAGCTTGTATCCTAGCGGGGTTTCCACAGATACGCAGTATTTT
TRBV29-1	TRBJ2-3	few	TRBD2	CSAGGLAGATDTQYF	TGCAGCGCCGGAGGACTAGCGGGGGCCACAGATACGCAGTATTTT
TRBV4-3	TRBJ1-2	.	.	CASSLGRLSGYTF	TGCGCCAGCAGCCTTGGACGGTTATCGGGCTACACCTTC
TRBV29-1	TRBJ2-1	.	.	CSVDRGNGQFF	TGCAGCGTCGATCGGGGGAATGGGCAGTTCTTC
TRBV28	TRBJ2-7	.	TRBD1	CASNPGTGTYEQYF	TGTGCCAGCAACCCCGGGACAGGGACCTACGAGCAGTACTTC
TRBV12-3/TRBV12-4	TRBJ1-2	.	.	CASSLGISGYTF	TGTGCCAGCAGTTTAGGGATATCTGGCTACACCTTC
TRBV4-1	TRBJ1-5	.	.	CASSQKAHSNQPQHF	TGCGCCAGCAGCCAAAAAGCGCACAGCAATCAGCCCCAGCATTTT
TRBV7-6	TRBJ2-7	few	.	CASSLVGGENEQYF	TGTGCCAGCAGCTTGGTGGGTGGCGAGAACGAGCAGTACTTC
TRBV18	TRBJ1-2	few	.	CASSPIRASEGYTF	TGTGCCAGCTCACCTATTCGGGCTTCTGAGGGCTACACCTTC
TRBV15	TRBJ1-1	few	.	CATSREGRDTEAFF	TGTGCCACCAGCAGAGAGGGTCGGGACACTGAAGCTTTCTTT
TRBV7-2	TRBJ2-7	.	.	CASSLKYRNEQYF	TGTGCCAGCAGCTTAAAGTACAGAAACGAGCAGTACTTC
TRBV9	TRBJ2-1	few	TRBD2	CASSPRPSGGPNEQFF	TGTGCCAGCAGCCCAAGGCCTAGCGGGGGGCCTAATGAGCAGTTCTTC
TRBV12-3/TRBV12-4	TRBJ2-1	.	.	CASSGFFGGDERFF	TGTGCCAGCAGTGGATTCTTCGGCGGCGATGAGCGGTTCTTC
TRBV7-2	TRBJ2-1	.	.	CASSDISSYNEQFF	TGTGCCAGCAGTGACATAAGCTCCTACAATGAGCAGTTCTTC
TRBV5-1	TRBJ1-4	few	.	CASRMTREKLFF	TGCGCCAGCAGGATGACAAGGGAAAAACTGTTTTTT
TRBV27	TRBJ2-1	.	TRBD1	CASSRPGTGYNEQFF	TGCGCCAGCAGCCGCCCCGGGACAGGCTACAATGAGCAGTTCTTC
TRBV10-3	TRBJ2-7	.	.	CAIGAGDDYEQYF	TGTGCCATCGGGGCAGGGGACGACTACGAGCAGTACTTC
TRBV29-1	TRBJ2-2	.	.	CSVGGTSTGELFF	TGCAGCGTTGGTGGGACGTCGACCGGGGAGCTGTTTTTT
TRBV4-2	TRBJ2-5	few	TRBD2	CASSQELRGGSETQYF	TGTGCCAGCAGCCAAGAACTGCGGGGGGGGTCAGAGACCCAGTACTTC
TRBV7-8	TRBJ1-4	.	TRBD1	CASGTGTANEKLFF	TGTGCCAGCGGGACCGGGACAGCTAATGAAAAACTGTTTTTT
TRBV20-1	TRBJ1-6	few	.	CSASLRITPNSPLHF	TGCAGTGCTAGCCTAAGGATCACTCCCAATTCACCCCTCCACTTT
TRBV19	TRBJ1-4	.	TRBD1	CASSTPYRGANEKLFF	TGTGCCAGTAGTACACCCTACAGGGGGGCAAATGAAAAACTGTTTTTT
TRBV15	TRBJ2-3	few	TRBD2	CATSITSGRTDTQYF	TGTGCCACCAGCATAACTAGCGGACGCACAGATACGCAGTATTTT